This TCR beta chain was sequenced in a study of identical twins. Study-level findings and limits: With beta out-of-frame sequences, excess sharing by twins was weaker.

Turning to this clonotype: Its antigen is unknown.

Template switching supplied a universal primer site; unique molecular identifiers were carried on the cDNA. TCRdb used MiXCR to reprocess the 5' RACE reads, holding one entry per CDR3 protein. Of some 1,600,000 distinct CDR3 sequences detected, under 35% appear once; the ten largest clones hold 0.27%. CDR1 is SNHLY, CDR2 FYNNEI, per germline. J gave up 7 bases and V 6 bases, and 10 bases lay outside the gene matches. The length of the CDR3 is 16 residues. Sequenced: cord blood. The rearrangement joins TRBV2 to TRBJ2-3; 13 bases are a match to TRBD2. The receptor's source is a newborn girl in good health. CDR3: CASSVGLAGPIYTQYF. The CDR3 DNA sequence: TGTGCCAGCAGCGTGGGACTAGCGGGGCCCATCTATACGCAGTATTTT.